The rows below give T cell receptor beta chains drawn from one sample of a study of shared clonotypes between healthy human individuals. The assay was immunoSEQ multiplex PCR, and TCRdb's table has in-frame clones only and misses some. The sample lists 450,000 to 700,000 clones; 95% to 96% were seen once. The source material was naive CD8+ T cells sorted from blood. The receptors stem from a woman aged 25 to 45 in good health. Both conserved end residues are part of each CDR3.

TRBJ2-3,TRBV9,CASSVALLETSTDTQYF
TRBJ2-1,TRBV30,CAWSLNNEQFF
TRBJ2-3,TRBV29-1,CSVELANVADTQYF
TRBJ2-1,TRBV6-5,CASSYGLYNEQFF
TRBJ2-1,TRBV5-6,CASSFPRGYNEQFF
TRBJ2-3,TRBV12-5,CASGLVESSGRNTDTQYF
TRBJ2-3,TRBV27,CASSRTGRADTQYF
NA,TRBV27,CASSFSGGLAGFEQYF
TRBJ1-1,TRBV4-2,CASSPRGENTEAFF
TRBJ1-6,TRBV7-3,CASSLTGEASPLHF
TRBJ2-1,TRBV5-4,CASSSLYEQFF
TRBJ1-5,TRBV19,CASSPGTGYQPQHF
TRBJ2-2,TRBV15,CATSRDRDGYLNTGELFF
TRBJ2-1,TRBV29-1,CSVELREAYNEQFF
TRBJ2-7,TRBV19,CASSWTDSPRTSYHEQYF
TRBJ2-1,TRBV6-6,CASSDDYNEQFF
TRBJ2-3,TRBV7-7,CASSLRLAGAEGTDTQYF
TRBJ1-2,TRBV27,CASTSGTVNGYTF